Listed below are T cell receptor beta chains from one sample, sequenced in a study of shared clonotypes between healthy human individuals. Libraries were prepared by immunoSEQ multiplex PCR; TCRdb keeps only in-frame clonotypes and omits some of them. The data hold some 2,500,000 clones, with under 95% observed a single time. Sequenced input: naive CD4+ T cells from PBMCs. Source of these receptors: a young man in good health. Some clones in this sample may be carry-over from other donors' samples. Both conserved end residues are part of each CDR3. The D gene is left open where the match is weak. Clone size is given for some rows only: seen once, a few or many times, or a class if the clone is expanded.

>TRBV27|TRBD1|NA|TRBJ2-2
TGTGCCAGCAGTATCGACAGGGCGAGAACCGGGGAGCTGTTTTTT
CASSIDRARTGELFF
>TRBV6-5|NA|NA|TRBJ1-1
TGTGCCAGCAGTTACGGGAGAGTGGGCGCTGAAGCTTTCTTT
CASSYGRVGAEAFF
>TRBV19|TRBD1|NA|TRBJ2-1
TGTGCCAGTAGTTCCGGTGGGACAGTGGCCTACAATGAGCAGTTCTTC
CASSSGGTVAYNEQFF
>TRBV18|NA|NA|TRBJ2-7
TGTGCCAGCTCACCCCGGCAGGGGACCCACGAGCAGTACTTC
CASSPRQGTHEQYF
>TRBV4-1|TRBD2|NA|TRBJ2-1
TGCGCCAGCAGCCACCCCCGACTAGCGGGAGTTCCTGATGAGCAGTTCTTC
CASSHPRLAGVPDEQFF
>TRBV6-6|NA|NA|TRBJ2-7
TGTGCCAGCAGGCTTACGATGGGGTCCTCCTACGAGCAGTACTTC
CASRLTMGSSYEQYF
>TRBV7-2|TRBD2|NA|TRBJ2-7
TGTGCCAGCAGCTATGCCGGGACTAGCGGATACTACGAGCAGTACTTC
CASSYAGTSGYYEQYF
>TRBV2|NA|NA|TRBJ2-5
TGTGCCAGCAGTGAGCGGCAAGAGACCCAGTACTTC
CASSERQETQYF
>TRBV6-5|NA|NA|TRBJ2-7
TGTGCCAGCAGTTACTCGGTTGCGGATATACGCGAGCAGTACTTC
CASSYSVADIREQYF
>TRBV11-2|NA|NA|TRBJ2-1
TGTGCCAGCAGGTTGATTCGAGGGATTGGATTGTACAATGAGCAGTTCTTC
CASRLIRGIGLYNEQFF
>TRBV29-1|NA|NA|TRBJ2-5
TGCAGCGTTGACGGGAAATACCAAGAGACCCAGTACTTC
CSVDGKYQETQYF
>TRBV5-1|NA|once|TRBJ1-1
TGCGCCAGCAGCTTCCAGGGCCCAGGGGCTGAAGCTTTCTTT
CASSFQGPGAEAFF
>TRBV18|NA|few|TRBJ1-3
TGTGCCAGCTCCCTCGGACTGCCTGGAAACACCATATATTTT
CASSLGLPGNTIYF
>TRBV18|NA|NA|TRBJ1-5
TGTGCCAGCTCACCTGTAGGCGGACTCGGACAGCCCCAGCATTTT
CASSPVGGLGQPQHF
>TRBV29-1|TRBD2|NA|TRBJ2-7
TGCAGCGTGCAGGCGGGAGGCTCCTACGAGCAGTACTTC
CSVQAGGSYEQYF
>TRBV28|NA|NA|TRBJ2-3
TGTGCCAGCACCCTTTATGGCAGCGGGACAGATACGCAGTATTTT
CASTLYGSGTDTQYF
>TRBV6-1|NA|NA|TRBJ2-1
TGTGCCAGCAGCTGGGCGGAGGACAATGAGCAGTTCTTC
CASSWAEDNEQFF
>TRBV6-1|NA|NA|TRBJ2-1
TGTGCCAGCAGTGAGGTAGCGGAGACCTACAATGAGCAGTTCTTC
CASSEVAETYNEQFF
>TRBV10-2|NA|once|TRBJ1-2
TGCGCCAGCAGCCCTGACAGCGGGGGTTATGGCTACACCTTC
CASSPDSGGYGYTF
>TRBV10-1|NA|NA|TRBJ2-3
TGCGCCCCCAAAGGCGCCCCAGGGATAGATACGCAGTATTTT
CAPKGAPGIDTQYF
>TRBV5-1|NA|NA|TRBJ2-2
TGCGCCAGCAGCTTACAGGGTTTGAACACCGGGGAGCTGTTTTTT
CASSLQGLNTGELFF
>TRBV18|NA|NA|TRBJ1-6
TGTGCCAGCTCACCCCTGGGTCTTAATTCACCCCTCCACTTT
CASSPLGLNSPLHF
>TRBV28|NA|NA|TRBJ2-1
TGTGCCAGCAGTTATCAGTTCTTC
CASSYQFF
>TRBV19|TRBD1|NA|TRBJ2-5
TGTGCCAGTAGTTACCTTTGGGGACAGGGGAGGGAGACCCAGTACTTC
CASSYLWGQGRETQYF
>TRBV6-1|NA|NA|TRBJ1-5
TGTGCCAGCAGTGAAGCGGTGCTTTACTGGCCCCAGCATTTT
CASSEAVLYWPQHF
>TRBV5-6|NA|NA|TRBJ2-2
TGTGCCAGCAGCTTACCGTCCGGGGAGCTGTTTTTT
CASSLPSGELFF
>TRBV7-9|TRBD1|NA|TRBJ1-2
TGTGCCAGCAGCTTAAGCCCGGCACAGGGGTATGGCTACACCTTC
CASSLSPAQGYGYTF
>TRBV19|TRBD2|NA|TRBJ2-1
TGTGCCAGTAGTTGGCTAGCGGGAAATCAGCAGTTCTTC
CASSWLAGNQQFF
>TRBV7-2|NA|NA|TRBJ2-1
TGTGCCAGCAGCTTAATAAGCGGTCATGAGCAGTTCTTC
CASSLISGHEQFF
>TRBV6-1|NA|NA|TRBJ2-1
TGTGCCAGCAGTGAATGGGGCGGGAAATATTACAATGAGCAGTTCTTC
CASSEWGGKYYNEQFF
>TRBV6-1|TRBD1|NA|TRBJ1-5
TGTGCCAGCAGTGAAGCGGCAGGGGGACAGCCCCAGCATTTT
CASSEAAGGQPQHF
>TRBV5-5|TRBD1|NA|TRBJ1-2
TGTGCCAGCAGCTTTAGGGACAGGGGGTTGAGCTATGGCTACACCTTC
CASSFRDRGLSYGYTF
>TRBV7-2|NA|once|TRBJ2-3
TGTGCCAGCAGCTTCGGGACCTATACGCAGTATTTT
CASSFGTYTQYF
>TRBV9|NA|NA|TRBJ2-5
TGTGCCAGCAGCCCCCTACCGGCTAGCCAGGCCCAGTACTTC
CASSPLPASQAQYF
>TRBV29-1|TRBD2|NA|TRBJ2-7
TGCAGCGTTGGACTAGCTTCCTACGAGCAGTACTTC
CSVGLASYEQYF
>TRBV2|NA|NA|TRBJ2-7
TGTGCCAGCAGCCCAGGGTTAGGAGACGAGCAGTACTTC
CASSPGLGDEQYF
>TRBV6-4|TRBD2|NA|TRBJ2-1
TGTGCCAGCAGTCGAGGACCGGGGGGATACAATGAGCAGTTCTTC
CASSRGPGGYNEQFF
>TRBV1|NA|NA|TRBJ2-5
TGCACCAGCCCCTACATGAGGGCCAATGAGGAGACCCAGTACTTC
CTSPYMRANEETQYF
>TRBV27|NA|once|TRBJ2-1
TGTGCCAGCAGTTCCGAGGGGCGCCTCTACAATGAGCAGTTCTTC
CASSSEGRLYNEQFF
>TRBV19|NA|NA|TRBJ1-2
TGTGCCAGTATCGGAAACAGGGATACTACTAACTATGGCTACACCTTC
CASIGNRDTTNYGYTF
>TRBV30|TRBD1|NA|TRBJ1-2
TGTGCCTGGAGTGGAACTGACAGGGACCATGGCTACACCTTC
CAWSGTDRDHGYTF
>TRBV12-5|NA|NA|TRBJ1-2
TGTGCTAGTGGTTTGGTTGGGGCCTCCTATGGCTACACCTTC
CASGLVGASYGYTF